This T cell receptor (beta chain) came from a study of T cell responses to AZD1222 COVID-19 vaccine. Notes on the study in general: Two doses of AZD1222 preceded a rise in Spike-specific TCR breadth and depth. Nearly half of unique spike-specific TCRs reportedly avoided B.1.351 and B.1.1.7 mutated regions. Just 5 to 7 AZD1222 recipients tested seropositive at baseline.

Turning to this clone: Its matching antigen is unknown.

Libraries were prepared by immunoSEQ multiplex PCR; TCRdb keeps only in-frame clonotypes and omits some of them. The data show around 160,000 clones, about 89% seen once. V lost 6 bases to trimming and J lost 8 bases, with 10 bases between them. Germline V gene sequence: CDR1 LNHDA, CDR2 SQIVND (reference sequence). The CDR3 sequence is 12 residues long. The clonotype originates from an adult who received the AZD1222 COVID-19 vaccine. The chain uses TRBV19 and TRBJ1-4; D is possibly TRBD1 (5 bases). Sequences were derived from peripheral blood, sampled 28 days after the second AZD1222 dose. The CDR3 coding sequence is TGTGCCAGTAGGCAGGGCTGGGAAAAACTGTTTTTT. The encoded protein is CASRQGWEKLFF.